This T cell receptor beta chain was found in a study of cytomegalovirus exposure and HLA in healthy donors. CDR1 and CDR2 (germline): LNHDA, SQIVND (reference sequence). V lost 5 bases and J 5 bases, leaving 18 bases between the germline ends. The CDR3 consists of 15 residues. This PCR relied on a set of 60 Vbeta primers and 13 Jbeta primers. Methods used by the authors: In a later analysis, of 84 million or so unique beta chains, 9 million to 11 million appeared in at least two donors. Sequenced by immunoSEQ multiplex PCR; TCRdb stores in-frame clones only, minus some. Clone size and the V and J calls come from that table; the DNA yielded D and trimming. The sample has hundreds of thousands of clones, about three quarters seen once.

The TCR sequence derives from a man between 35 and 55 years old in good health and CMV-seronegative. The sequenced sample consisted of PBMCs. V is TRBV19 and J is TRBJ2-5, with D hard to call. CDR3: CASSLLHLGGETQYF. In DNA, the CDR3 is TGTGCCAGTAGTCTCCTCCACCTAGGTGGGGAGACCCAGTACTTC. The whole variable domain, filled in from reference TRBV19 and TRBJ2-5, reads DGGITQSPKYLFRKEGQNVTLSCEQNLNHDAMYWYRQDPGQGLRLIYYSQIVNDFQKGDIAEGYSVSREKKESFPLTVTSAQKNPTAFYLCASSLLHLGGETQYFGPGTRLLVL.